The entry that follows covers one T cell receptor (beta chain) sequence. The sample belongs to a study of shared clonotypes between healthy human individuals. Repertoires were generated with immunoSEQ multiplex PCR, while TCRdb's copy carries only in-frame clones and drops some. The sample gives 2 million to 2.5 million clones, 85% to 95% of which show up once; 0.13% is in the top ten. The CDR3 is 13 amino acids. Germline V gives CDR1 ENHRY, CDR2 SYGVKD. Trimming removed 11 bases at V and 5 bases at J, with 19 bases between. This clonotype was sampled from a man between 18 and 29 years old in good health. The V and J genes are TRBV10-3 and TRBJ2-7; the D call may be TRBD1 or TRBD2 (5 bases each). The sequenced material came from naive CD4+ T cells sorted from blood. The subset denotes: CD45RA+ positively selected. CDR3 in amino acids: CASLRFEGHEQYF. The CDR3 bases are TGTGCCTCACTTAGGTTTGAGGGACACGAGCAGTACTTC.